This T cell receptor beta chain is from a study of cytomegalovirus exposure and HLA in healthy donors. About this clone itself: Its antigen is not identified.

The PCR made use of 60 Vbeta and 13 Jbeta primers. Profiled with immunoSEQ multiplex PCR; TCRdb holds only in-frame clones, not every one. The repertoire has about 120,000 clones, approximately 76% of them found once; the top ten carry 30%. Study findings and constraints: Earlier analysis yielded a pattern in which most TCR beta V segments were productive about 90% or about 30% of the time.

This clonotype was obtained from a man aged 60-69 years in good health and CMV-seropositive. Sequencing was done on a sample of PBMCs.

CDR3 sequence reads: CASSPNRAGNTIYF. The CDR3 coding sequence is TGCGCCAGCAGCCCTAACAGGGCTGGAAACACCATATATTTT. The chain uses TRBV5-1 and TRBJ1-3; D possibly corresponds to TRBD1 (6 bases). With 4 bases removed from V and 2 bases from J, the gap between germline ends came to 10 bases. The CDR3 is made up of 14 amino acids. From germline, CDR1 is SGHRS and CDR2 YFSETQ.